The next 18 T cell receptor beta chains were all read from a single sample in a study of T cell repertoires in cytomegalovirus infection. Their antigens remain unidentified. TCRdb passed the reads through MiXCR, listing each CDR3 protein once. Altogether around 750,000 distinct CDR3 sequences are present, about 30% being singletons, with the ten largest covering 9.5% to 15%. The material sequenced was cultured CD8+ T cells from PBMCs, taken from culture after CMV antigen stimulation. Receptor source: a human donor in good health (CMV status not recorded). Some clones in this sample may be carry-over from other donors' samples.

This clonotype was seen at least ten times. The chain uses TRBV2 and TRBJ2-2; no clear D. Germline lookup yields CDR1 SNHLY and CDR2 FYNNEI. V lost 6 bases and J lost 1, with 6 bases in between. The CDR3 is 13 amino acids. CDR3 in amino acids: CASRRRNTGELFF. DNA for the CDR3: TGTGCCAGCAGACGGAGGAACACCGGGGAGCTGTTTTTT.

This clonotype was found a few times. V usage is TRBV12-3 or TRBV12-4 and J usage is TRBJ1-6; no clear D gene. The CDR3 is 15 residues long. V lost 0 bases to trimming and J lost 7 bases, with 10 bases between them. The CDR3 is CASSLARLVNSPLHF. As DNA, the CDR3 is TGTGCCAGCAGTTTAGCTAGGTTGGTAAATTCACCCCTCCACTTT.

The chain links TRBV5-6 to TRBJ1-1; TRBD1 matches at 7 bases. The CDR3 consists of 15 residues. V was pared by 0 bases and J by 5 bases, with 7 bases of the junction left unmatched. The germline gives CDR1 SGHDT, CDR2 YYEEEE. The CDR3 loop reads CASSLGVGGETEAFF. The DNA for the CDR3 is TGTGCCAGCAGCTTGGGGGTAGGGGGCGAAACTGAAGCTTTCTTT.

This clonotype was detected only a few times. The V gene is TRBV19, the J gene TRBJ2-7; TRBD1 matches 9 bases. This CDR3 comprises 11 residues. The V gene's germline CDR1 is LNHDA and CDR2 SQIVND (reference sequence). The trim removed 5 bases at V and 10 bases at J, leaving 3 bases unmatched. This CDR3 is CASSLGQGQYF. DNA for the CDR3: TGTGCCAGTAGTTTGGGACAGGGCCAGTACTTC. Full variable domain (rest looked up from reference TRBV19 and TRBJ2-7): DGGITQSPKYLFRKEGQNVTLSCEQNLNHDAMYWYRQDPGQGLRLIYYSQIVNDFQKGDIAEGYSVSREKKESFPLTVTSAQKNPTAFYLCASSLGQGQYFGPGTRLTVT.

The V call is TRBV27, the J call TRBJ1-1; TRBD1 matches 7 bases. This CDR3 has 20 amino acids. The junction had 29 bases not matched to a gene; V was cut back by 8 bases and J by 5 bases. Germline V gene data show CDR1 as MNHEY and CDR2 as SMNVEV (reference sequence). In DNA, the CDR3 is TGTGCCAGCGGGTTCTCATTGACAGGGAACTCGGTAGCTCCGGGTACTGAAGCTTTCTTT. This sequence encodes CASGFSLTGNSVAPGTEAFF.

The rearrangement uses TRBV7-6 and TRBJ2-1; maybe TRBD2 (6 bases). Trimming pared 5 bases from V and 0 bases from J, leaving 20 bases between. The length of the CDR3 is 18 residues. From germline, CDR1 is SGHVS and CDR2 FNYEAQ. CDR3 nucleotides: TGTGCCAGCAGCCCCCGGTGGCGGGGTACCAGCTCCTACAATGAGCAGTTCTTC. Translated, it gives CASSPRWRGTSSYNEQFF.

This clonotype was seen only a few times. The genes are TRBV7-9 and TRBJ1-1; D unclear. The CDR3 extends over 14 amino acids. Germline values: CDR1 SEHNR, CDR2 FQNEAQ (reference sequence). Trimming left V 3 bases short and J 0 bases short, with 8 bases between. CDR3 amino acids: CASSFGTMNTEAFF. Here the CDR3 DNA reads TGTGCCAGCAGCTTTGGCACCATGAACACTGAAGCTTTCTTT.

In this sample, this clonotype turned up many times. The gene calls are TRBV7-2 and TRBJ1-5, with 7 positions matching TRBD1. Germline values: CDR1 SGHTA, CDR2 FQGNSA. Trimming at V came to 3 bases and at J to 3 bases, leaving 8 bases not matched to a gene. The CDR3 has 16 residues. The CDR3 protein is CASSFSRQGANQPQHF. CDR3 DNA sequence: TGTGCCAGCAGCTTCAGTCGACAGGGAGCCAATCAGCCCCAGCATTTT. Filled out from reference TRBV7-2 and TRBJ1-5, the complete variable domain reads GAGVSQSPSNKVTEKGKDVELRCDPISGHTALYWYRQSLGQGLEFLIYFQGNSAPDKSGLPSDRFSAERTGGSVSTLTIQRTQQEDSAVYLCASSFSRQGANQPQHFGDGTRLSIL.

This clonotype was detected ten times or more. The rearrangement joins TRBV12-3 or TRBV12-4 to TRBJ2-5; 7 nucleotides line up with TRBD1. V was pared by 4 bases and J by 5 bases, with 10 bases of the junction left unmatched. This CDR3 has 15 amino acids. CDR3 protein: CASSWTGDSQETQYF. CDR3 DNA sequence: TGTGCCAGCAGTTGGACCGGGGACAGCCAGGAGACCCAGTACTTC.

This clonotype showed up many times. CDR3 region: CASSILHATNEKLFF. The CDR3 nucleotides are TGTGCCAGCAGCATCCTCCACGCTACTAATGAAAAACTGTTTTTT. The V gene is TRBV7-6, the J gene TRBJ1-4; D gene ambiguous. CDR3 length: 15 residues. Germline lookup yields CDR1 SGHVS and CDR2 FNYEAQ. Trimming shortened V by 5 bases and J by 2 bases, and 12 bases separated the two germline ends.

This chain connects TRBV6-5 to TRBJ2-3, with D possibly called TRBD1 or TRBD2 (5 bases each). Germline CDR1 and CDR2: MNHEY and SVGAGI. The CDR3 has 16 amino acids. V lost 0 bases, J lost 0 bases, and 10 bases lay in between. The CDR3 DNA reads as TGTGCCAGCAGTTACTCGGTCGGGGCCAGCACAGATACGCAGTATTTT. Protein: CASSYSVGASTDTQYF.

This clonotype was seen at least ten times. The chain is built from TRBV7-4 and TRBJ1-2; 8 nucleotides align to TRBD1. Germline V gene sequence: CDR1 SGHVT, CDR2 SQSDAQ. CDR3 size: 15 residues. After removal of 3 bases from V and 4 bases from J, the junction contained 7 bases not matched to a gene. The DNA of the CDR3 is TGTGCCAGCAGCTTCCGGGACAGGAGCCTCTATGGCTACACCTTC. Protein product: CASSFRDRSLYGYTF.

The V and J genes are TRBV12-3 or TRBV12-4 and TRBJ2-5; unclear D gene. This CDR3 is 13 amino acids long. V was shortened by 3 bases and J by 3 bases, with 8 bases between the two germline ends. The chain's CDR3 is CASSLWAEETQYF. In DNA, the CDR3 is TGTGCCAGCAGTTTGTGGGCAGAAGAGACCCAGTACTTC.

V usage is TRBV6-2 or TRBV6-3 and J usage is TRBJ2-7; 9 bases map to TRBD2. CDR1 MNHEY and CDR2 SVGEGT come from the germline V gene. Losses at the gene ends were 7 bases for V and 3 bases for J; bases not matched to a gene: 7. The CDR3 loop spans 14 amino acids. The CDR3 loop is CASTLAGVNYEQYF. CDR3 in DNA: TGTGCCAGCACTTTAGCGGGGGTGAACTACGAGCAGTACTTC.

This clonotype appeared a few times. This chain links TRBV6-5 with TRBJ1-6; perhaps TRBD1 as D (5 bases). The CDR3 has 17 amino acids. Trimming took off 0 bases at V and 4 bases at J, with 13 bases between the two ends. The germline gives CDR1 MNHEY, CDR2 SVGAGI. CDR3 bases: TGTGCCAGCAGTTACTCGCTGGCAGGGCTTTATAATTCACCCCTCCACTTT. It yields the protein CASSYSLAGLYNSPLHF.

This rearrangement joins TRBV11-2 to TRBJ1-6, with D possibly being TRBD1 (6 bases). CDR3 length equals 17 residues. CDR1 SGHAT and CDR2 FQNNGV come from the germline V gene. The ends were cut back, 4 bases at V and 4 bases at J, with 17 bases in the middle. The CDR3 sequence is CASSYHPQRGYNSPLHF. CDR3 sequence (DNA): TGTGCCAGCAGCTACCATCCTCAAAGGGGGTATAATTCACCCCTCCACTTT.

V is TRBV18 and J is TRBJ2-7; possibly TRBD2 for D (7 bases). The CDR3 totals 13 residues. Trimming took off 1 base at V and 5 bases at J, with 9 bases between the two ends. The germline V gene encodes CDR1 KGHSH and CDR2 LQKENI. In nucleotides, the CDR3 is TGTGCCAGCTCACCACTCGGGGGGCACGAGCAGTACGTC. Translation gives CASSPLGGHEQYV.

The chain is built from TRBV7-6 and TRBJ1-4; 9 positions agree with TRBD1. The CDR3 spans 14 residues. Germline V lookup: CDR1 SGHVS, CDR2 FNYEAQ. Trimming removed 6 bases from V and 7 bases from J; junction bases left unmatched: 6. The CDR3 coding sequence is TGTGCCAGCAGGCCCGGGACAGGGCGTGAAAAACTGTTTTTT. As protein: CASRPGTGREKLFF.